One sample yielded the 10 T cell receptor beta chains listed below, sequenced in a study of cytomegalovirus exposure and HLA in healthy donors. Clones were sequenced by immunoSEQ multiplex PCR, and TCRdb holds only the in-frame ones, with some missing. The table lists 110,000 or so clones, 70% to 90% of them singletons. The sample was PBMCs. The receptors were sampled from a young man in good health and CMV-seropositive.

The CDR3 DNA is TGTGCCAGCAGTGAAGTCAGCTCCTATAATTCACCCCTCCACTTT. Translation gives CASSEVSSYNSPLHF. This rearrangement joins TRBV6-1 to TRBJ1-6; D not resolved. The length of the CDR3 is 15 residues. The germline CDR1 and CDR2 sequences are MNHNS and SASEGT. Trimming took off 1 base at V and 0 bases at J, with 4 bases between the two ends.

The chain carries TRBV6-1 and TRBJ1-3, with D possibly matching TRBD1 (6 bases). Germline CDR1 is MNHNS and CDR2 is SASEGT. Trimming removed 2 bases from V and 7 bases from J, with 12 bases in between. The CDR3 contains 14 residues. The DNA for the CDR3 is TGTGCCAGCAGTGAACCCGGGACATCGAACACCATATATTTT. The encoded protein is CASSEPGTSNTIYF.

The chain recombines TRBV7-2 with TRBJ2-3; D is perhaps TRBD2 (5 bases). Trimming pared 2 bases from V and 3 bases from J, leaving 12 bases between. The germline CDR1 and CDR2 sequences are SGHTA and FQGNSA. The CDR3 spans 15 residues. The CDR3 here is CASSLSAPGTDTQYF. As DNA, the CDR3 is TGTGCCAGCAGCTTATCAGCGCCGGGAACAGATACGCAGTATTTT. Filled out from reference TRBV7-2 and TRBJ2-3, the complete variable domain reads GAGVSQSPSNKVTEKGKDVELRCDPISGHTALYWYRQSLGQGLEFLIYFQGNSAPDKSGLPSDRFSAERTGGSVSTLTIQRTQQEDSAVYLCASSLSAPGTDTQYFGPGTRLTVL.

This clone was seen once. Written as DNA, the CDR3 is TGTGCCTGGTCCCAGGGGGCTGTAAACACCATATATTTT. This sequence encodes CAWSQGAVNTIYF. The chain is built from TRBV30 and TRBJ1-3; the match to TRBD1 covers 8 bases. Germline V gives CDR1 GTSNPN, CDR2 SVGIG (reference sequence). Germline trimming cut 5 bases from V and 6 bases from J; bases unmatched to any gene: 6. The CDR3 totals 13 residues.

CDR3 residues: CASSIGLEVSGNTIYF. CDR3 nucleotides: TGTGCCAGTAGTATTGGCCTGGAGGTCTCTGGAAACACCATATATTTT. The genes are TRBV19 and TRBJ1-3; unclear D gene. Trimming removed 3 bases from V and 0 bases from J, with 12 bases in between. The CDR3 extends over 16 amino acids. The germline V gene has CDR1 LNHDA and CDR2 SQIVND (reference sequence).

This clone was counted a single time. CDR3 in DNA: TGTGCCAGCAGCGTCGCGGGGGCTCGCCGGGGTGAGCAGTTCTTC. Its protein product is CASSVAGARRGEQFF. This chain uses TRBV9 with TRBJ2-1, with D possibly TRBD2 on 7 matching bases. The CDR3 is made up of 15 amino acids. V was cut by 2 bases and J by 9 bases, with 18 bases left in between. Germline CDR1 is SGDLS and CDR2 is YYNGEE.

V usage is TRBV4-1 and J usage is TRBJ1-4; D is undetermined. Germline CDR1 is MGHRA and CDR2 is YSYEKL. The CDR3 contains 17 residues. The ends were cut back, 0 bases at V and 8 bases at J, with 19 bases in the middle. For the CDR3, the DNA is TGCGCCAGCAGCCAAGACCTTCGATGGCCGGCGGGGGAAAAACTGTTTTTT. This encodes CASSQDLRWPAGEKLFF.

This rearrangement joins TRBV2 to TRBJ1-1; D possibly corresponds to TRBD1 (5 bases). CDR1 and CDR2 from the germline V gene are SNHLY and FYNNEI. The CDR3 runs 15 residues. V dropped 4 bases and J dropped 4 bases, with 16 bases sitting between them. The CDR3, as DNA: TGTGCCAGCAGTGTCGGCCCCGGGGGGGGCACTGAAGCTTTCTTT. Protein: CASSVGPGGGTEAFF. Drawing the rest from reference TRBV2 and TRBJ1-1, the complete variable domain is EPEVTQTPSHQVTQMGQEVILRCVPISNHLYFYWYRQILGQKVEFLVSFYNNEISEKSEIFDDQFSVERPDGSNFTLKIRSTKLEDSAMYFCASSVGPGGGTEAFFGQGTRLTVV.

The chain combines TRBV29-1 with TRBJ2-3, with TRBD1 matching over 8 bases. The V segment lost 7 bases and the J segment 2 bases; nucleotides outside the gene matches: 14. The CDR3 extends over 16 amino acids. Germline V gene lookup returns CDR1 SQVTM and CDR2 ANQGSEA. For the CDR3, the DNA is TGCAGCGCTGGGGGGATAGACAGGGGAGACACAGATACGCAGTATTTT. Residues: CSAGGIDRGDTDTQYF.

This rearrangement joins TRBV27 to TRBJ1-6; 11 nucleotides line up with TRBD1. There are 16 residues in the CDR3. J was trimmed by 7 bases and V by 5 bases; bases with no gene match: 7. CDR1 MNHEY and CDR2 SMNVEV come from the germline V gene (reference sequence). For the CDR3, the DNA is TGTGCCAGCAGTGCCCGGGACAGGGGGTGGAATTCACCCCTCCACTTT. It codes for CASSARDRGWNSPLHF.